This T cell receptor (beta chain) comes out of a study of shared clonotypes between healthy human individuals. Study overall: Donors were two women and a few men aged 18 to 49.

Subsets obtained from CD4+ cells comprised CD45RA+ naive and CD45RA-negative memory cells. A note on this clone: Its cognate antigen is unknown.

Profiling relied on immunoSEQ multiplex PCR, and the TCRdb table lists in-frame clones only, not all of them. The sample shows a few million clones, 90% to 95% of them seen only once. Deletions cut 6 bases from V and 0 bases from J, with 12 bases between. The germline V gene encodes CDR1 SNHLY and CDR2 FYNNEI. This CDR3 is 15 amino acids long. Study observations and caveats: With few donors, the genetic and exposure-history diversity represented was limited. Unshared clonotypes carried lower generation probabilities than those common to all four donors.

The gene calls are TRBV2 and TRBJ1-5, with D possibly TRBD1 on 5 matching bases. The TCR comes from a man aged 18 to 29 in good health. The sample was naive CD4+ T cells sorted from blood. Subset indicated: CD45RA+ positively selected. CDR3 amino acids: CASRAGTASNQPQHF. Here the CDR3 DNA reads TGTGCCAGCAGAGCCGGGACGGCTAGCAATCAGCCCCAGCATTTT.